The 12 T cell receptor beta chains in this list originate from one sample, sequenced in a study of fetal regulatory T cell absence and autoimmunity. Data came from immunoSEQ multiplex PCR; TCRdb stores just in-frame clones and leaves some out. The sample consists of around 45,000 clones, roughly four fifths of them appearing once. The specimen sequenced was cord blood. These receptors were collected from a newborn boy with IPEX syndrome.

The sample holds a few counts of this clone. The rearrangement uses TRBV13 and TRBJ2-2; D may be TRBD1 or TRBD2 (5 bases each). This CDR3 region has 14 residues. The V gene lost 1 base and the J gene lost 6 bases, with 9 bases spanning the gap. Per germline, CDR1 PRHDT and CDR2 FYEKMQ (reference sequence). CDR3 sequence reads: CASSLAGPPGELFF. CDR3 in DNA: TGTGCCAGCAGCTTAGCGGGGCCCCCCGGGGAGCTGTTTTTT.

The V gene is TRBV9, the J gene TRBJ1-3; maybe TRBD1 (5 bases). In germline, CDR1 is SGDLS, CDR2 YYNGEE. This CDR3 is 15 amino acids long. V was trimmed by 4 bases and J by 0 bases, leaving 11 bases between them. CDR3 coding DNA: TGTGCCAGCAGCCTTGCGGGGGACTCTGGAAACACCATATATTTT. Encoded protein: CASSLAGDSGNTIYF. Looking up the rest from reference TRBV9 and TRBJ1-3 gives the full variable domain: DSGVTQTPKHLITATGQRVTLRCSPRSGDLSVYWYQQSLDQGLQFLIQYYNGEERAKGNILERFSAQQFPDLHSELNLSSLELGDSALYFCASSLAGDSGNTIYFGEGSWLTVV.

On this clone: This sample includes further DNA sequences coding for the same CDR3. The genes are TRBV27 and TRBJ2-7; 10 bases are shared with TRBD1. Trimming took 2 bases from V and 3 from J; bases not matched to a gene: 1. In germline, CDR1 is MNHEY, CDR2 SMNVEV (reference sequence). The CDR3 runs 14 residues. This chain's CDR3 is CASSLGDRGYEQYF. DNA of the CDR3: TGTGCCAGCAGTTTAGGGGACAGGGGCTACGAGCAGTACTTC.

The sample holds one count of this clone. This rearrangement joins TRBV7-9 to TRBJ2-3, with 16 bases identical to TRBD2. The CDR3 is 18 residues long. Germline CDR1 reads SEHNR; CDR2 reads FQNEAQ (reference sequence). V lost 4 bases and J lost 4; bases outside the gene matches: 8. The DNA of the CDR3 is TGTGCCAGCAGCTCGACCGGGACTAGCGGGAGGGCCCCAGATACGCAGTATTTT. The encoded protein is CASSSTGTSGRAPDTQYF.

This chain links TRBV14 with TRBJ2-7; D might be TRBD1 (6 bases). The CDR3 sequence is 15 residues long. Germline CDR1 is SGHDN and CDR2 is FVKESK. Deletions cut 4 bases from V and 0 bases from J, with 13 bases between. CDR3 coding DNA: TGTGCCAGCAGCCTATCAGGGGTCGGCTCCTACGAGCAGTACTTC. Translating it yields CASSLSGVGSYEQYF.

The rearrangement uses TRBV19 and TRBJ2-3; 8 nucleotides agree with TRBD1. Germline CDR1 LNHDA, CDR2 SQIVND (reference sequence). Losses at the gene ends were 5 bases for V and 1 base for J; bases not matched to a gene: 8. The CDR3 extends over 16 amino acids. The chain's CDR3 is CASSFWAGQGTDTQYF. DNA of the CDR3: TGTGCCAGTAGTTTCTGGGCGGGACAGGGCACAGATACGCAGTATTTT.

This chain uses TRBV27 with TRBJ1-1; a weak D match, TRBD1 (5 bases). The CDR3 totals 13 residues. V lost 6 bases and J lost 1, with 9 bases in between. Per the germline V gene, CDR1 is MNHEY and CDR2 is SMNVEV (reference sequence). The CDR3 reads CASRHQGNTEAFF. The CDR3 DNA reads TGTGCCAGCAGACATCAGGGGAACACTGAAGCTTTCTTT.

This chain uses TRBV10-3 with TRBJ1-3, with D possibly being TRBD1 (5 bases). Trimming left V 8 bases short and J 0 bases short, with 11 bases between. There are 14 residues in the CDR3. Germline CDR1 and CDR2: ENHRY and SYGVKD. CDR3: CAIGGTSSGNTIYF. The CDR3 DNA is TGTGCCATCGGGGGAACTTCCTCTGGAAACACCATATATTTT.

This clone was seen a single time. The sample has other DNA sequences that encode this CDR3 too. V gene TRBV13 combines with J gene TRBJ2-7; TRBD2 aligns across 11 bases. Unmatched junction bases numbered 3, after V lost 5 bases and J lost 0 bases. CDR1 and CDR2 from the germline V gene are PRHDT and FYEKMQ (reference sequence). There are 15 residues in the CDR3. The CDR3 DNA follows: TGTGCCAGCAGCCGAGGGACTAGCGGCTCCTACGAGCAGTACTTC. Protein sequence: CASSRGTSGSYEQYF.

This rearrangement joins TRBV7-9 to TRBJ1-3, with 7 nucleotides matching TRBD1. The CDR3 totals 15 residues. Germline CDR1 SEHNR, CDR2 FQNEAQ (reference sequence). Losses at the gene ends were 5 bases for V and 0 bases for J; bases not matched to a gene: 4. CDR3 coding DNA: TGTGCCAGCAGCCAGGGACAGTCCTCTGGAAACACCATATATTTT. It is translated as CASSQGQSSGNTIYF.

This clone was found once. The CDR3 is CASSSSGRAYNEQFF. CDR3 nucleotides: TGTGCCAGCAGCTCTAGCGGGAGGGCCTACAATGAGCAGTTCTTC. The chain employs TRBV5-5 and TRBJ2-1; 12 bases map to TRBD2. Germline V gene data show CDR1 as SGHKS and CDR2 as YYEKEE (reference sequence). The J segment lost 2 bases and the V segment lost 3 bases, leaving 0 bases of the junction unmatched. This CDR3 has 15 amino acids.

The chain uses TRBV5-1 and TRBJ1-1; D is unresolved. This CDR3 comprises 14 residues. Germline V gene data show CDR1 as SGHRS and CDR2 as YFSETQ. V was clipped by 1 base and J by 0 bases, with 7 bases between them. The CDR3 DNA sequence: TGCGCCAGCAGCTTGTCTATGGTGAACACTGAAGCTTTCTTT. It encodes CASSLSMVNTEAFF.